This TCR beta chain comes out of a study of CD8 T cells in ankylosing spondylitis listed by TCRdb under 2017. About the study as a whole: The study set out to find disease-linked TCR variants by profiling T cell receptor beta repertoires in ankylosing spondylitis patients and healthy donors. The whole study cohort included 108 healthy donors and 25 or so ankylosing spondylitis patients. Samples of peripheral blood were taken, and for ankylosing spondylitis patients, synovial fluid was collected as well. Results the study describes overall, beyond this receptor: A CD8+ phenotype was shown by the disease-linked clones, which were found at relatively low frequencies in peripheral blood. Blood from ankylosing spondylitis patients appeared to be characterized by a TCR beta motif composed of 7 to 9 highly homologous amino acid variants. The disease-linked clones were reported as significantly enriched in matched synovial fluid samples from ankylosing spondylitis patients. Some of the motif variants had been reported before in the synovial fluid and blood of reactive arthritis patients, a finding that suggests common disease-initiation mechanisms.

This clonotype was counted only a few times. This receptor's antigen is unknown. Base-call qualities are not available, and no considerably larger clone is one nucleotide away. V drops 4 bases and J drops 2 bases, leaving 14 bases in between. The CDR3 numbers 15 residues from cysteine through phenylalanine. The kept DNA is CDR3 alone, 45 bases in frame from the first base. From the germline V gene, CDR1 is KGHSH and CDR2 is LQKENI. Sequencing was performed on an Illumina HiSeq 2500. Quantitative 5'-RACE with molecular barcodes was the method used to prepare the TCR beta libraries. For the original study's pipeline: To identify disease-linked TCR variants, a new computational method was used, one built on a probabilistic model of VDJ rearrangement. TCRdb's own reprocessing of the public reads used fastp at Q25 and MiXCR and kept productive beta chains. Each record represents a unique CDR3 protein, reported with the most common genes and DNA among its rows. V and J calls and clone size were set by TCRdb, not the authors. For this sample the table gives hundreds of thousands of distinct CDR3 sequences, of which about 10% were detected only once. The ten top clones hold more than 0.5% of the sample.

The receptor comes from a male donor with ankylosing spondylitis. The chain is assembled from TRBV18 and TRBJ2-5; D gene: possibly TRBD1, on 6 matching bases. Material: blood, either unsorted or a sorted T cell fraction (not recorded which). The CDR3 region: CASSQTWTAQETQYF. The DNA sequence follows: TGTGCCAGCTCACAGACTTGGACAGCACAAGAGACCCAGTACTTC. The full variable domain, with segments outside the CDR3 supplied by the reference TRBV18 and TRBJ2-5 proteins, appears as NAGVMQNPRHLVRRRGQEARLRCSPMKGHSHVYWYRQLPEEGLKFMVYLQKENIIDESGMPKERFSAEFPKEGPSILRIQQVVRGDSAAYFCASSQTWTAQETQYFGPGTRLLVL.